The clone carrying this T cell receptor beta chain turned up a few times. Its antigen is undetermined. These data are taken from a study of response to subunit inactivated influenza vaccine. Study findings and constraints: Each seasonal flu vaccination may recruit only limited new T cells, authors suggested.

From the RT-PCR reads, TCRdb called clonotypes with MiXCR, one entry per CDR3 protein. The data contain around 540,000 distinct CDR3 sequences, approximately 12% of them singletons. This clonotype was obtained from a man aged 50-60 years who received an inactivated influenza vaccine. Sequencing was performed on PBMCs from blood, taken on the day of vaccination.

This chain's CDR3 is CASGGLKAYEQYF. DNA for the CDR3: TGTGCCAGCGGGGGACTCAAGGCCTACGAGCAGTACTTC. V is TRBV7-9 and J is TRBJ2-7; D might be TRBD2 (6 bases). V lost 8 bases to trimming and J lost 2 bases, with 13 bases between them. Per the germline V gene, CDR1 is SEHNR and CDR2 is FQNEAQ (reference sequence). This CDR3 has 13 residues.